Listed below are T cell receptor beta chains from one sample, sequenced in a study of control samples from healthy donors and cancer patients. Here immunoSEQ multiplex PCR was the method, and the copy in TCRdb shows in-frame clones only, minus some. The sample comprises thousands of clones, about 91% of which are singletons, and about 20% rests with the top ten. Material for sequencing was PBMCs. Receptor source: a man in his fifties or sixties with colorectal cancer. The CDR3 runs from the conserved cysteine through the conserved F or W. D genes are given only for firm matches. Rows may omit the clone size; those that give it use once, few, many or a size class.

.	TRBV11-2	TRBJ1-2	.	CASSLATEYGYTF	TGTGCCAGCAGCTTAGCGACAGAATATGGCTACACCTTC
.	TRBV9	TRBJ2-2	.	CASSASTSTFGFPTGELFF	TGTGCCAGCAGCGCATCAACCTCGACGTTCGGGTTCCCCACCGGGGAGCTGTTTTTT
.	TRBV7-9	TRBJ2-7	TRBD1	CASSLGVRTGYEQYF	TGTGCCAGCAGCTTAGGGGTAAGGACAGGGTACGAGCAGTACTTC
.	TRBV19	TRBJ1-4	.	CASSEVDSHNEKLFF	TGTGCCAGTAGTGAGGTGGACAGCCATAATGAAAAACTGTTTTTT
.	TRBV28	TRBJ2-7	.	CASSLLSHEQYF	TGTGCCAGCAGTCTCCTTAGTCACGAGCAGTACTTC
.	TRBV5-6	TRBJ1-1	.	CASSFRGINTEAFF	TGTGCCAGCAGCTTCAGGGGAATAAACACTGAAGCTTTCTTT
.	TRBV12-3/TRBV12-4	TRBJ1-3	.	CASRGTGNTIYF	TGTGCCAGCAGGGGCACAGGAAACACCATATATTTT
.	TRBV7-8	TRBJ2-7	.	CASSLKRSAYYEQYF	TGTGCCAGCAGCTTAAAAAGGAGTGCCTATTACGAGCAGTACTTC
few	TRBV20-1	TRBJ2-7	TRBD2	CSASGSGGRYEQYF	TGCAGTGCTAGTGGGAGCGGGGGGAGATACGAGCAGTACTTC
.	TRBV28	TRBJ1-6	TRBD1	CASSFVGGGSPLHF	TGTGCCAGCAGTTTCGTAGGGGGCGGGTCACCCCTCCACTTT
.	TRBV4-2	TRBJ2-2	TRBD1	CASSQGQGNTGELFF	TGTGCCAGCAGCCAAGGACAGGGAAACACCGGGGAGCTGTTTTTT
.	TRBV2	TRBJ1-4	.	CASSERRRTNEKLFF	TGTGCCAGCAGTGAAAGGAGGCGGACTAATGAAAAACTGTTTTTT
.	TRBV7-9	TRBJ2-3	TRBD1	CASSPWDRASTDTQYF	TGTGCCAGCAGCCCCTGGGACAGGGCGAGCACAGATACGCAGTATTTT
.	TRBV13	TRBJ1-2	TRBD1	CASSLDRGPYGYTF	TGTGCCAGCAGCTTAGACAGGGGGCCCTATGGCTACACCTTC
.	TRBV28	TRBJ1-1	.	CASSFYTEAFF	TGTGCCAGCAGTTTTTACACTGAAGCTTTCTTT
.	TRBV2	TRBJ1-1	TRBD1	CASEKGQGKTEAFF	TGTGCCAGCGAAAAGGGACAGGGGAAGACTGAAGCTTTCTTT
.	TRBV29-1	TRBJ2-7	.	CSVKEQILFSYEQYF	TGCAGCGTTAAGGAGCAGATACTCTTCTCCTACGAGCAGTACTTC
.	TRBV6-2/TRBV6-3	TRBJ1-2	TRBD1	CASSQYRDRGSYGYTF	TGTGCCAGCAGTCAATACCGGGACAGGGGGTCCTATGGCTACACCTTC
.	TRBV7-2	TRBJ2-2	.	CASSLGKGTGELFF	TGTGCCAGCAGCTTAGGGAAGGGCACCGGGGAGCTGTTTTTT
.	TRBV20-1	TRBJ1-2	.	CSARRGYGYTF	TGCAGTGCTAGAAGGGGCTATGGCTACACCTTC
once	TRBV9	TRBJ2-3	.	CASTRGAAPDTQYF	TGTGCCAGCACGAGGGGGGCTGCCCCAGATACGCAGTATTTT
.	TRBV2	TRBJ1-1	.	CASSARARTEAFF	TGTGCCAGCAGTGCCCGGGCACGGACTGAAGCTTTCTTT
.	TRBV28	TRBJ1-6	TRBD1	CASRADRAIYNSPLHF	TGTGCCAGCAGAGCGGACAGGGCCATCTATAATTCACCCCTCCACTTT
once	TRBV5-1	TRBJ1-2	.	CASSQGGSLYGYTF	TGCGCCAGCAGCCAAGGGGGATCCTTATATGGCTACACCTTC
.	TRBV30	TRBJ1-1	.	CAWSLHQIMNTEAFF	TGTGCCTGGAGCCTACACCAAATTATGAACACTGAAGCTTTCTTT
once	TRBV18	TRBJ1-2	.	CASSPQSQARGDYGYTF	TGTGCCAGCTCACCACAATCCCAGGCCCGGGGGGATTATGGCTACACCTTC
.	TRBV28	TRBJ1-5	.	CASSEQVVAQHF	TGTGCCAGCAGTGAACAGGTTGTAGCCCAGCATTTT
.	TRBV15	TRBJ2-1	TRBD2	CATSRAVAGGYNEQFF	TGTGCCACCAGCAGAGCAGTAGCGGGGGGTTACAATGAGCAGTTCTTC
.	TRBV5-6	TRBJ2-7	TRBD1	CASSLGLTGIYEQYF	TGTGCCAGCAGCTTGGGCTTGACAGGGATTTACGAGCAGTACTTC
once	TRBV4-1	TRBJ1-3	.	CASSQVGGDFSGNTIYF	TGCGCCAGCAGCCAAGTAGGGGGGGATTTCTCTGGAAACACCATATATTTT
.	TRBV6-6	TRBJ1-3	TRBD1	CASRIVDRGSGNTIYF	TGTGCCAGCAGGATCGTCGACAGGGGCTCTGGAAACACCATATATTTT
.	TRBV12-3/TRBV12-4	TRBJ1-1	.	CASSFSGEAFF	TGTGCCAGCAGCTTTTCGGGGGAAGCTTTCTTT
.	TRBV18	TRBJ1-4	.	CASSPRQPTNEKLFF	TGTGCCAGCTCACCACGGCAGCCAACTAATGAAAAACTGTTTTTT
.	TRBV5-4	TRBJ1-4	.	CASSLMGLGEKLFF	TGTGCCAGCAGCTTGATGGGGCTCGGGGAAAAACTGTTTTTT
.	TRBV19	TRBJ2-5	TRBD2	CASSGRVRQETQYF	TGTGCCAGTAGTGGGAGGGTAAGGCAAGAGACCCAGTACTTC
.	TRBV2	TRBJ2-7	.	CASSEFGSYEQYF	TGTGCCAGCAGTGAATTTGGGAGCTACGAGCAGTACTTC
.	TRBV4-3	TRBJ2-4	TRBD1	CASSRLGQAENIQYF	TGCGCCAGCAGCCGCTTGGGACAGGCAGAAAACATTCAGTACTTC
.	TRBV19	TRBJ1-2	.	CASSISLGGNYGYTF	TGTGCCAGTAGTATCTCCCTCGGGGGCAACTATGGCTACACCTTC
once	TRBV11-2	TRBJ2-7	.	CASSSPRGKYEQYF	TGTGCCAGCAGCTCTCCCCGAGGAAAGTACGAGCAGTACTTC
medium-sized	TRBV3-1/TRBV3-2	TRBJ1-2	.	CASSPGSTWGYGYTF	TGTGCCAGCAGCCCCGGGAGTACTTGGGGCTATGGCTACACCTTC
.	TRBV7-2	TRBJ2-1	.	CASSLVGTYYNEQFF	TGTGCCAGCAGCTTAGTTGGGACATACTACAATGAGCAGTTCTTC
.	TRBV28	TRBJ2-3	TRBD2	CASSSVYLLAGSTDTQYF	TGTGCCAGCAGTTCCGTCTACCTTCTAGCGGGGAGCACAGATACGCAGTATTTT
.	TRBV27	TRBJ1-5	TRBD1	CASSQHRGGQPQHF	TGTGCCAGCAGTCAACACAGGGGCGGTCAGCCCCAGCATTTT
.	TRBV4-2	TRBJ1-2	.	CASSQDRASYGYTF	TGTGCCAGCAGCCAAGACAGGGCGAGCTATGGCTACACCTTC
.	TRBV14	TRBJ1-1	.	CASSQPLLGQDTEAFF	TGTGCCAGCAGCCAGCCTCTATTAGGGCAAGACACTGAAGCTTTCTTT
.	TRBV7-2	TRBJ1-2	TRBD1	CASSFWTGGGYTF	TGTGCCAGCAGCTTTTGGACAGGGGGTGGCTACACCTTC